This T cell receptor (beta chain) stems from a study of T cell clonality in common variable immunodeficiency. Deletions cut 1 base from V and 4 bases from J, with 5 bases between. The CDR3 sequence is 14 residues long. From germline, CDR1 is SGHAT and CDR2 FQNNGV. Study results and limitations: What drives increased CVID clonality needs T cell subpopulation sequencing.

Using immunoSEQ multiplex PCR, the repertoire was profiled, and TCRdb retains in-frame clones only, with some absent. Listed here are about 40,000 clones without any singletons, the top ten holding 2.5% to 3%. This clone appeared many times. Its antigen is unidentified. The read terminates 3 residues before the CDR3 end, so the remaining end is supplied by the germline J gene. The sequencing sample was made of peripheral blood mononuclear cells. The clonotype was recovered from a person aged 18 to 70 in good health. The chain links TRBV11-2 to TRBJ1-6; D gene uncertain. The part of the CDR3 DNA that was read is TGTGCCAGCAGCTTAGCGGGTTATAATTCACCC. Its protein product is CASSLAGYNSP. The whole CDR3 protein is CASSLAGYNSPLHF.